This T cell receptor (beta chain) was recovered during a study of memory CD4+ T cells and cytomegalovirus serostatus (dated by TCRdb to the late 2010s). Concerning the study at large: The roughly 33 healthy Belgian adults in the cohort included 9 who were CMV seropositive and roughly 24 who were CMV seronegative. The study sequenced CD4+ memory TCRbeta repertoires of a Belgian cohort with known cytomegalovirus serostatus to replicate a published TCR-based CMV serostatus classifier.

A word on this clone: Its antigen is currently not known. Base qualities were left out, and no much larger clone turns up one base away.

Genomic DNA was extracted from sorted cells with the Quick-DNA Microprep Kit. Amplification of TCRbeta DNA was done with the immunoSEQ hsTCRbeta kit, following the protocol from the manufacturer. TCRbeta libraries were sequenced on an Illumina MiSeq instrument. In the paper's pipeline: After out-of-frame sequences were removed, 2,204,828 distinct TCRbeta sequences remained, averaging approximately 72,000 per individual. Each individual was scored according to the count of 164 previously reported CMV-associated TCRbeta sequences and the total productive distinct TCRbeta count. A beta-binomial model was reimplemented in Python, and random forests from scikit-learn, run with default parameters, were trained on data from the US cohort. Classifier performance on the Belgian cohort was summarized as median AUC with percentile confidence intervals over 10,000 bootstrap iterations. TCRdb obtained this table from immuneACCESS and retained in-frame rearrangements with V and J assigned. These tables miss some clones; where compared with another copy, unresolved V genes account for less than half of the shortfall, and the remainder is unexplained. D and trimming come from the DNA, and the V and J calls and clone size come from that table. This sample is represented by approximately 88,000 clones; about 80% of them were singletons. The ten largest make up approximately 4% of the sample.

A FACSAria II was used to sort memory CD4+ T cells, defined as single viable CD3+CD4+CD8-CD45RO+ cells. CMV serostatus was determined using a Roche Elecsys assay that detects serum IgG against CMV pp150, pp28, p38 and p52. After thawing, total CD4+ T cells were enriched by positive selection with CD4 magnetic microbeads. Samples originated from another study that specifically interrogated the CD4+ T cell memory repertoire. Peripheral blood mononuclear cells were isolated and cryopreserved according to standard operating procedures, and serum was stored at -80 degrees C. CD3-PerCP (BW264/56), CD4-APC (RPA-T4), CD45RO-PE (UCHT1) and CD8-Pacific Orange (3B5) antibodies were used for staining, and non-viable cells were excluded with Sytox blue. At the junction V is shortened by 3 bases and J by 7 bases, with 14 bases in between. The CDR3 has 14 amino acids, counting the end cysteine and phenylalanine. Only the CDR3 region is kept as DNA, spanning 42 bases read in frame from base 1. CDR1 and CDR2 (SGHKS, YYEKEE) derive from the germline V gene (reference sequence).

The paper as a whole reports these results and caveats: On the Belgian cohort, the classifier based on the original framework reached a median bootstrapped AUC of approximately 0.95, with a 95% CI of 0.76-1.00. Only CD4+CD45RO+ memory cells were sequenced, in contrast to the original study, which included naive and memory CD4+ and CD8+ populations. The results were interpreted as suggesting that the CMV-associated TCR signature is mostly present in the CD4+ memory repertoire. For predicting CMV serostatus, the median bootstrapped AUC was 0.95 using the original framework and about 0.89 using a US-trained random forest. Of over 150 previously reported CMV-associated TCRbeta sequences, approximately 70 appeared in the CD4+ memory repertoires, each in one to five individuals.

This TCR derives from an adult in good health and CMV-seropositive. The sequenced sample was memory CD4+ T cells from blood. The chain uses TRBV5-5 and TRBJ1-5; the D gene remains uncertain. CDR3 loop: CASSSGPTTQPQHF. The DNA is TGTGCCAGCAGCTCCGGGCCCACCACGCAGCCCCAGCATTTT.